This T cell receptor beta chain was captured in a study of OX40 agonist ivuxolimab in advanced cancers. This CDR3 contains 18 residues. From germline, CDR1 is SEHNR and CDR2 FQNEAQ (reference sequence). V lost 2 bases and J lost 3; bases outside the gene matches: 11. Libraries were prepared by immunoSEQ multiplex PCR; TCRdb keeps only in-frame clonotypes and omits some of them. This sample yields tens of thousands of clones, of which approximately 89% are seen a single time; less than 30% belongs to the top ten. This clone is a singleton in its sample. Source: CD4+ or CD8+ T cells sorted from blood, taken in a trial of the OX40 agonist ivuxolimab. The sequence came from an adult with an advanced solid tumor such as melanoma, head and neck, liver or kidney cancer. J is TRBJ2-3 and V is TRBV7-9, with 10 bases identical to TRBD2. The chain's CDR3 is CASSLPRVLAGDTDTQYF. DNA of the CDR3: TGTGCCAGCAGCTTACCCCGGGTTCTAGCGGGAGATACAGATACGCAGTATTTT. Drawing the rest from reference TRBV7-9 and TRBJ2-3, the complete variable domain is DTGVSQNPRHKITKRGQNVTFRCDPISEHNRLYWYRQTLGQGPEFLTYFQNEAQLEKSRLLSDRFSAERPKGSFSTLEIQRTEQGDSAMYLCASSLPRVLAGDTDTQYFGPGTRLTVL.